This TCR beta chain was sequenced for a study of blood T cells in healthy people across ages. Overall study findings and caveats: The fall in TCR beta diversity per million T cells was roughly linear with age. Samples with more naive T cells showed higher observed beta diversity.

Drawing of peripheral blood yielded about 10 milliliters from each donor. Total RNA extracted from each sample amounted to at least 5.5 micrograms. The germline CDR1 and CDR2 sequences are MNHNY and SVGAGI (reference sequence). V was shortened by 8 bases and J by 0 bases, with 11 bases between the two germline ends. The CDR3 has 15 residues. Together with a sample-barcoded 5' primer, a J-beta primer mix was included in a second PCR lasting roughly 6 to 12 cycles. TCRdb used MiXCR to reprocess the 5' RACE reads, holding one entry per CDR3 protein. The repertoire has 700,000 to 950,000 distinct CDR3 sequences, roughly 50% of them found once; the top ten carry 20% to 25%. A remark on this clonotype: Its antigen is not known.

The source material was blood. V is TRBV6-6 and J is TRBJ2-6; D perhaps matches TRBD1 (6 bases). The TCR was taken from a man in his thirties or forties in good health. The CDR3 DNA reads TGTGCCAGCGGTGACAGGACCTCTGGGGCCAACGTCCTGACTTTC. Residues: CASGDRTSGANVLTF.